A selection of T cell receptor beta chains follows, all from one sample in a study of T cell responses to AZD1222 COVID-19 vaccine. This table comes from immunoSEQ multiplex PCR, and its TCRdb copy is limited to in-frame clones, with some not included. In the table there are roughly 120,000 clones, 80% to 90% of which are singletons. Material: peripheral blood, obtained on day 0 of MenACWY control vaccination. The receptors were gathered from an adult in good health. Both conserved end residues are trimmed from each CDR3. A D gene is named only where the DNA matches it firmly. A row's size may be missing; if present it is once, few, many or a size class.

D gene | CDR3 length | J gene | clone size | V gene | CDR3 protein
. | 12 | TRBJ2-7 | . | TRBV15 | ATKQGRSSYEQY
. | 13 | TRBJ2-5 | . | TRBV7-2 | ASSLVGVREETQY
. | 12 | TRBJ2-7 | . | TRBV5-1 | ASSLAGGSYEQY
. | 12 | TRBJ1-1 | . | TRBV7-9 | ASSLGHRGTEAF
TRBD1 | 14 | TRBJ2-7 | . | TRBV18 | ASSLAADRAIREQY
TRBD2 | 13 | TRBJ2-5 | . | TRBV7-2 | ASSLGGGSRETQY
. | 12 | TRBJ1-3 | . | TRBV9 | ASSAAWGGDTIY
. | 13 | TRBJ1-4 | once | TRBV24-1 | ATSPGTTTNEKLF
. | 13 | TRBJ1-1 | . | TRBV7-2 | ASSLDPGRNTEAF
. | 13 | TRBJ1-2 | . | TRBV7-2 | ASSPQEGGVRGYT
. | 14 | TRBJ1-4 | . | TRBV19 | ASSIWRSPTNEKLF
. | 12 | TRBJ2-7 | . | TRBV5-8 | ASSPRASSYEQY
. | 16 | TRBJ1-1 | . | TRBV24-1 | ATSDPLEGGKMNTEAF
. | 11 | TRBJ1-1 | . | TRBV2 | ASSDPGYTEAF
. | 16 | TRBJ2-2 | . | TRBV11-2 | ASSLDRFGGGRTGELF
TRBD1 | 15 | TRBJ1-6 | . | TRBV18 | ASSPIQGASYNSPLH
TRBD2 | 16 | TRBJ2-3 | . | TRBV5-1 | ASSSGSLAGGSTDTQY
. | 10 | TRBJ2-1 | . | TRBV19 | ASSMTSNEQF
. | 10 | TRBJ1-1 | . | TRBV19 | ASSARGREAF
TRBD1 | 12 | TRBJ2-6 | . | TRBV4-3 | ASAGQAGANVLT
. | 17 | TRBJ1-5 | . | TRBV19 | ASSPRMTGLTGTGQPQH
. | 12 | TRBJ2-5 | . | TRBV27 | ASSPGQFQETQY
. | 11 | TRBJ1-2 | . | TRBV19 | ASSAGTLYGYT
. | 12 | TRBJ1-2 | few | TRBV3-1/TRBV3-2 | ASSQSRANYGYT
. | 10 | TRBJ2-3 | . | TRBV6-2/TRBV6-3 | ASSGDGDTQY
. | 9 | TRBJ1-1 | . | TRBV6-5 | ASSQGTEAF
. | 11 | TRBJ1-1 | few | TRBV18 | ASSTRPSREAF
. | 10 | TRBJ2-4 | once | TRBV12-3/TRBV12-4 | ASSGLAHIQY
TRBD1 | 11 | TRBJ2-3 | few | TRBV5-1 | ASSLRTGDTQY
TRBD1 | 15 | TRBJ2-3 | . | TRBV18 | ASSPLAQGAGADTQY
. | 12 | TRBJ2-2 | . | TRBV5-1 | ASSRTVNTGELF
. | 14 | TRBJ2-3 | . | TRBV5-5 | ASSLPPGQSTDTQY
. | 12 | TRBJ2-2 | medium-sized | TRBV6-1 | ASSDRPQGGELF
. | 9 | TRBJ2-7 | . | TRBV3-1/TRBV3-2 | ASSHLSEQY
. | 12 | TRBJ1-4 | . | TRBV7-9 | ASSTGGGGEKLF
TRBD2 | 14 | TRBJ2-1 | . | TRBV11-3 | ASSLYSAGGRNEQF
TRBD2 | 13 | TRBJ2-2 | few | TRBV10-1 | ANQWAGGYTGELF
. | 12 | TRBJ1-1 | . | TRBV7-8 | ASSGPGGRGLAF
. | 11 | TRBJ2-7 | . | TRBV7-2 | ASSLTKNHEQY
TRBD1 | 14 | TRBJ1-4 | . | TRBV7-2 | ASSLGGTARNEKLF